The entry below gives a single T cell receptor beta chain sequence along with its context. Its antigen is still unknown. A junction end diverges from the germline sequence, so it may reflect a read error. The CDR3 runs 14 residues. Germline CDR1 LGHNA, CDR2 YNFKEQ. Time point denoted: late sampling 161 to 241 days after vaccination in three convalescent patients. Treatment reported: approximately nine-day PBMC culture with coronavirus spike peptide pools or control peptides (ViraFEST assay). Cultured CD4+ T cell DNA underwent sequencing with the Oncomine TCR Beta short-read assay. DNA came from CD4+ T cells after culture. MiXCR, run by TCRdb on the PCR reads, gives a single entry per CDR3 protein. The sample includes about 17,000 distinct CDR3 sequences, 45% to 60% of them seen just once. The data were taken from a study of vaccination and CD4 T cells after COVID-19. In the study overall: About nine convalescent patients had mild and one had severe PCR-confirmed SARS-CoV-2 disease.

This material consisted of CD4+ T cells from blood, cultured in vitro, taken about 7 months after SARS-CoV-2 vaccination. This rearrangement joins TRBV4-2 to TRBJ1-2, with a tentative D call TRBD1 (6 bases). The origin of this receptor is a human donor who had recovered from COVID-19. The CDR3 region is CASNQGQGLGGYTF. CDR3 coding DNA: TGTGCCAGCAACCAAGGGCAGGGGCTGGGCGGCTACACCTTC.